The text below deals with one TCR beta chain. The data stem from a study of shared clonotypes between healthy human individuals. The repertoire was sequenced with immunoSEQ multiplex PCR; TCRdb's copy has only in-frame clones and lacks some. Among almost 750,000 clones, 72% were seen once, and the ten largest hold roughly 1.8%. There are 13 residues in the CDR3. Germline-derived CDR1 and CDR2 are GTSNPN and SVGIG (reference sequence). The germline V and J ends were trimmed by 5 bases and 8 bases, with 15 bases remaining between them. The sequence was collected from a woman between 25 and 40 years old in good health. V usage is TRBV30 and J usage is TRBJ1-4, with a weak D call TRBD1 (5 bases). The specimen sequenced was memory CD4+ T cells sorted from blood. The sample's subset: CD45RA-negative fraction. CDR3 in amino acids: CAWAGGWDEKLFF. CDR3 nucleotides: TGTGCCTGGGCTGGGGGATGGGACGAAAAACTGTTTTTT. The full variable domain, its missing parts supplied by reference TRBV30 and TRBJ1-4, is SQTIHQWPATLVQPVGSPLSLECTVEGTSNPNLYWYRQAAGRGLQLLFYSVGIGQISSEVPQNLSASRPQDRQFILSSKKLLLSDSGFYLCAWAGGWDEKLFFGSGTQLSVL.